This entry lists 2 T cell receptor beta chains sequenced from one sample in a study of sequential checkpoint blockade in melanoma. Clones were sequenced by immunoSEQ multiplex PCR, and TCRdb holds only the in-frame ones, with some missing. Of under 3,000 clones in the sample, 12% to 15% were seen once. The treatment: randomized to nivolumab then ipilimumab (arm A) or the reverse (arm B). Sequenced material: tumor tissue (inferred from file names), taken from a patient given nivolumab and ipilimumab in sequence. The receptors here all came from a human donor with melanoma.

In its sample, this clone is medium-sized (0.01 to 0.1%). The chain links TRBV6-8 to TRBJ1-5; D is perhaps TRBD1 (6 bases). In germline, CDR1 is MNHGY, CDR2 SAAAGT. V was cut by 8 bases and J by 0 bases, with 17 bases left in between. The CDR3 length is 16 residues. In nucleotides, the CDR3 is TGTGCCAGCGGATCAAGGACAGCTTATAGCAATCAGCCCCAGCATTTT. This encodes CASGSRTAYSNQPQHF.

Within the sample, this clone is medium-sized (0.01 to 0.1%). This chain connects TRBV11-3 to TRBJ2-3, with D perhaps TRBD2 (6 bases). Germline CDR1 is SGHNT and CDR2 is YENEEA. V was trimmed by 0 bases and J by 0 bases, leaving 13 bases between them. The CDR3 has 17 amino acids. CDR3 amino acids: CASSLEISGPSTDTQYF. The CDR3 DNA sequence: TGTGCCAGCAGCTTAGAGATTAGCGGACCTAGCACAGATACGCAGTATTTT.